A single sample gave rise to the 30 T cell receptor beta chains below, sequenced in a study of T cell clonotyping in hematopoietic cell transplantation (dated by TCRdb to about 2021). Library prep was done by the immunoSEQ multiplex PCR assay. TCRdb holds this immuneACCESS table with in-frame rearrangements only. Some clones are missing; in checked studies, unresolved V genes explain under half, and the rest has no known cause. This sample lists 30,000 or so clones; 92% were detected once. The top ten clonotypes cover about 10% of the sample. The time point label corresponds to: 100 days after allo-HCT. The sequences come from PBMCs, collected 100 days after allogeneic stem cell transplant. All receptors derive from a female patient in her fifties who had an allogeneic stem cell transplant from a related donor, so the T cells may come from the graft donor. Some clones in this sample may be carry-over from other donors' samples.

This sequence joins TRBV4-1 and TRBJ1-5; tentatively, D is TRBD1 (5 bases). The CDR3 is 18 residues long. V shed 4 bases and J shed 0 bases, with 19 bases lying between them. The V gene's germline CDR1 is MGHRA and CDR2 YSYEKL. CDR3 region: CASSLGAGQVGSNQPQHF. CDR3 sequence (DNA): TGCGCCAGCAGCCTCGGGGCAGGTCAAGTGGGTAGCAATCAGCCCCAGCATTTT.

This clone was detected once. The chain combines TRBV7-8 with TRBJ2-7; 7 nucleotides agree with TRBD1. The V and J ends lost 6 bases and 6 bases, in that order; junction bases with no gene match: 11. CDR1 and CDR2 from the germline V gene are SGHVS and FQNEAQ. This CDR3 is built from 14 residues. The CDR3 nucleotides are TGTGCCAGCAGGCCCCGTAGGGGGCGAAGCGAGCAGTACTTC. It translates to CASRPRRGRSEQYF.

The chain uses TRBV7-2 and TRBJ2-5; 14 bases fit TRBD2. Germline trimming cut 5 bases from V and 5 bases from J; bases unmatched to any gene: 4. The length of the CDR3 is 15 residues. The germline V gene has CDR1 SGHTA and CDR2 FQGNSA. The CDR3 loop reads CASSRRTSGGETQYF. The CDR3 DNA reads TGTGCCAGCAGCCGAAGGACTAGCGGGGGGGAGACCCAGTACTTC. The entire variable domain, with the rest obtained from reference TRBV7-2 and TRBJ2-5, is as follows: GAGVSQSPSNKVTEKGKDVELRCDPISGHTALYWYRQSLGQGLEFLIYFQGNSAPDKSGLPSDRFSAERTGGSVSTLTIQRTQQEDSAVYLCASSRRTSGGETQYFGPGTRLLVL.

This rearrangement joins TRBV18 to TRBJ1-2; 7 bases line up with TRBD1. CDR3 size: 15 residues. With V trimmed by 2 bases and J by 2 bases, 5 bases remained unmatched. The V gene's germline CDR1 is KGHSH and CDR2 LQKENI. Written as DNA, the CDR3 is TGTGCCAGCTCACCAAGGGACAGCTCGAACTATGGCTACACCTTC. Translated: CASSPRDSSNYGYTF.

This clone was seen a single time. The CDR3 sequence: CASSLGRGSSYNEQFF. CDR3 nucleotide sequence: TGCGCCAGCAGCTTGGGGAGGGGCAGCTCCTACAATGAGCAGTTCTTC. V and J are TRBV5-1 and TRBJ2-1; the D gene is possibly TRBD2 (6 bases). Germline CDR1 and CDR2: SGHRS and YFSETQ. The CDR3 consists of 16 residues. The germline V and J ends were trimmed by 0 bases and 0 bases, with 10 bases remaining between them.

The V and J genes are TRBV9 and TRBJ2-3, with D perhaps TRBD2 (7 bases). Per germline, CDR1 SGDLS and CDR2 YYNGEE. The CDR3 covers 17 residues. Trimming took off 0 bases at V and 2 bases at J, with 16 bases between the two ends. In DNA form, the CDR3 reads TGTGCCAGCAGCGTAGAGGGGGGGGCGGCCTTCACAGATACGCAGTATTTT. This codes for CASSVEGGAAFTDTQYF.

The chain has TRBV7-2 and TRBJ1-6; D is unresolved. CDR1 is SGHTA, CDR2 FQGNSA, per germline. The V gene lost 7 bases and the J gene lost 7 bases, with 17 bases spanning the gap. The CDR3 is made up of 15 amino acids. This CDR3 reads CASTLDRVVNSPLHF. CDR3 DNA: TGTGCCAGCACCCTCGACCGGGTGGTCAATTCACCCCTCCACTTT. Variable domain in full (rest from reference TRBV7-2 and TRBJ1-6): GAGVSQSPSNKVTEKGKDVELRCDPISGHTALYWYRQSLGQGLEFLIYFQGNSAPDKSGLPSDRFSAERTGGSVSTLTIQRTQQEDSAVYLCASTLDRVVNSPLHFGNGTRLTVT.

The chain has TRBV25-1 and TRBJ1-2; weak D call: TRBD1 (6 bases). The CDR3 consists of 16 residues. V was pared by 5 bases and J by 4 bases, with 20 bases between. Germline loops: CDR1 MGHDK, CDR2 SYGVNS. The CDR3 protein is CASSLPGTSALYGYTF. Written as DNA, the CDR3 is TGTGCCAGCAGTCTACCCGGGACATCAGCCCTCTATGGCTACACCTTC.

This chain links TRBV7-7 with TRBJ2-7; TRBD1 agrees at 10 bases. The CDR3 sequence is 16 residues long. CDR1 SSHAT and CDR2 FNYEAQ come from the germline V gene (reference sequence). V shed 5 bases, J shed 1 base, and the junction held 8 bases outside the gene matches. CDR3 in amino acids: CASSPLGGQGSYEQYF. Here the CDR3 DNA reads TGTGCCAGCAGCCCCCTTGGGGGACAGGGGTCCTACGAGCAGTACTTC. The variable domain in full, with the rest retrieved from reference TRBV7-7 and TRBJ2-7, is GAGVSQSPRYKVTKRGQDVTLRCDPISSHATLYWYQQALGQGPEFLTYFNYEAQPDKSGLPSDRFSAERPEGSISTLTIQRTEQRDSAMYRCASSPLGGQGSYEQYFGPGTRLTVT.

The J gene is TRBJ2-3, the V gene TRBV6-6; no clear D gene. The V end lost 7 bases, the J end lost 6 bases, and 8 bases lay between the germline ends. Germline CDR1 and CDR2: MNHNY and SVGAGI (reference sequence). This CDR3 has 11 amino acids. CDR3 in DNA: TGTGCCAGCACCGACTTGGATACGCAGTATTTT. The encoded protein is CASTDLDTQYF.

Only a few counts were recorded for this clone. This rearrangement joins TRBV9 to TRBJ2-7; 10 nucleotides agree with TRBD1. Losses at the gene ends were 3 bases for V and 6 bases for J; bases not matched to a gene: 3. The CDR3 has 13 residues. The germline gives CDR1 SGDLS, CDR2 YYNGEE. The CDR3 region is CASSDGQGGEQYF. The CDR3 region has the DNA TGTGCCAGCAGCGACGGACAGGGGGGCGAGCAGTACTTC.

J is TRBJ1-1 and V is TRBV6-5; 7 nucleotides match TRBD1. V was clipped by 2 bases and J by 3 bases; unmatched bases: 6. CDR3 length: 15 residues. Germline values: CDR1 MNHEY, CDR2 SVGAGI. Here the CDR3 reads CASSYIRDSYTEAFF. The CDR3 nucleotides read TGTGCCAGCAGTTACATCCGGGACAGCTACACTGAAGCTTTCTTT.

On this clone: Other DNA variants within this sample encode the same CDR3. The rearrangement links TRBV30 to TRBJ1-1, with unresolved D. Trimming stripped 1 base from V and 1 base from J, with 4 bases between. The length of the CDR3 is 12 residues. Germline V gene lookup returns CDR1 GTSNPN and CDR2 SVGIG (reference sequence). The CDR3 sequence is CAWSDGNTEAFF. CDR3 DNA sequence: TGTGCCTGGAGTGATGGGAACACTGAAGCTTTCTTT.

The chain recombines TRBV10-3 with TRBJ2-7; tentatively, D is TRBD1 (6 bases). The germline gives CDR1 ENHRY, CDR2 SYGVKD. The germline V and J ends were trimmed by 4 bases and 6 bases, with 16 bases remaining between them. The CDR3 sequence is 14 residues long. Written as DNA, the CDR3 is TGTGCCATCAGTGCCCGGACAGAGATTAGCGAGCAGTACTTC. This sequence encodes CAISARTEISEQYF.

The V gene is TRBV9, the J gene TRBJ2-7; D may be TRBD1 (6 bases). Germline lookup yields CDR1 SGDLS and CDR2 YYNGEE. This CDR3 is 13 amino acids long. Trimming took off 4 bases at V and 5 bases at J, with 13 bases between the two ends. The CDR3 nucleotides read TGTGCCAGCAGCCCGGACAGTCCCCACGAGCAGTACTTC. Its translation: CASSPDSPHEQYF.

This chain links TRBV10-3 with TRBJ1-4; no clear D. V lost 2 bases to trimming and J lost 2 bases, with 6 bases between them. From germline, CDR1 is ENHRY and CDR2 SYGVKD. The CDR3 runs 14 residues. CDR3 sequence reads: CAISEGVTNEKLFF. The CDR3 nucleotides read TGTGCCATCAGTGAGGGGGTTACTAATGAAAAACTGTTTTTT.

The chain combines TRBV29-1 with TRBJ1-4; D is ambiguous. The ends were cut back, 4 bases at V and 7 bases at J, with 4 bases in the middle. This CDR3 has 10 residues. Germline CDR1 and CDR2: SQVTM and ANQGSEA. CDR3 sequence: CSVASEKLFF. In DNA, the CDR3 is TGCAGCGTTGCTAGTGAAAAACTGTTTTTT.

This sequence joins TRBV6-1 and TRBJ1-1, with no clear D. CDR3 length: 13 amino acids. The V end lost 3 bases, the J end lost 3 bases, and 8 bases lay between the germline ends. The germline V gene has CDR1 MNHNS and CDR2 SASEGT. The CDR3 loop is CASSEYRDTEAFF. CDR3 nucleotide sequence: TGTGCCAGCAGTGAGTATCGGGACACTGAAGCTTTCTTT.

The chain carries TRBV6-5 and TRBJ1-2; the match to TRBD1 covers 8 bases. J lost 3 bases, V lost 9 bases, and 12 bases had no gene match. The length of the CDR3 is 15 residues. The germline gives CDR1 MNHEY, CDR2 SVGAGI. The CDR3 bases are TGTGCCAGTGGCGGACAGGGTGTAGGTCACTATGGCTACACCTTC. Translation: CASGGQGVGHYGYTF.

The V and J genes are TRBV5-4 and TRBJ1-2, with D possibly matching TRBD1 (6 bases). The germline CDR1 and CDR2 sequences are SGHNT and YYREEE (reference sequence). Trimming stripped 0 bases from V and 2 bases from J, with 11 bases between. The CDR3 runs 15 residues. This CDR3 is CASSLAGGRNYGYTF. The CDR3 nucleotides are TGTGCCAGCAGCTTGGCCGGGGGGCGCAACTATGGCTACACCTTC.

This sequence joins TRBV5-1 and TRBJ2-5; TRBD2 is a possible D gene (6 bases). The CDR3 has 13 residues. CDR1 and CDR2 (germline): SGHRS, YFSETQ. V lost 4 bases, J lost 5 bases, and 12 bases lay in between. The chain's CDR3 is CASSPRRGETQYF. The CDR3 DNA reads as TGCGCCAGCAGCCCAAGACGGGGGGAGACCCAGTACTTC.

This clone appeared a few times. Within the sample, other DNA sequences also encode this same CDR3. The chain couples TRBV10-1 to TRBJ1-5, with D uncertain. Germline V gene data show CDR1 as WNHNN and CDR2 as SYGVQD (reference sequence). V gave up 4 bases and J gave up 5 bases, with 9 bases separating them. The CDR3 is 13 amino acids. The CDR3 protein is CASSGGVHQPQHF. In DNA form, the CDR3 reads TGCGCCAGCAGTGGTGGGGTACATCAGCCCCAGCATTTT.

This clone was detected once. The chain carries TRBV6-5 and TRBJ1-5; D unresolved. The CDR3 contains 14 residues. Germline values: CDR1 MNHEY, CDR2 SVGAGI. Trimming pared 4 bases from V and 6 bases from J, leaving 13 bases between. Written as DNA, the CDR3 is TGTGCCAGCAGTTCGGTTAAAGGCGGTCAGCCCCAGCATTTT. It is translated as CASSSVKGGQPQHF.

The rearrangement links TRBV19 to TRBJ1-4; possibly TRBD1 for D (5 bases). There are 13 residues in the CDR3. Between the trimmed V and J ends, which lost 4 bases and 8 bases, there was a span of 11 bases. Germline CDR1 reads LNHDA; CDR2 reads SQIVND (reference sequence). The CDR3 sequence is CASSRGVQEKLFF. The CDR3 nucleotides read TGTGCCAGTAGTAGGGGGGTACAAGAAAAACTGTTTTTT.

V is TRBV6-5 and J is TRBJ1-3; TRBD1 matches 7 bases. CDR1 and CDR2 (germline): MNHEY, SVGAGI. The CDR3 is made up of 14 amino acids. Unmatched junction bases numbered 4, after V lost 8 bases and J lost 0 bases. Here the CDR3 reads CASGRQGSGNTIYF. The CDR3 coding sequence is TGTGCCAGCGGAAGACAGGGCTCTGGAAACACCATATATTTT.

J is TRBJ1-4 and V is TRBV2; weak D call: TRBD1 (6 bases). V was cut by 6 bases and J by 8 bases, with 22 bases left in between. The V gene's germline CDR1 is SNHLY and CDR2 FYNNEI. This CDR3 is 16 amino acids long. CDR3 sequence (DNA): TGTGCCAGCAGGAAGCGGGGGGGGGCACGAGAGGAAAAACTGTTTTTT. As protein: CASRKRGGAREEKLFF.

In this sample, this clone turned up once. V gene TRBV6-5 combines with J gene TRBJ2-7; TRBD1 might be the D (5 bases). Germline V gene data show CDR1 as MNHEY and CDR2 as SVGAGI. The CDR3 sequence is 13 residues long. V was cut by 8 bases and J by 1 base, with 12 bases left in between. CDR3 nucleotide sequence: TGTGCCAGCGGCGACGACAGTTCCTACGAGCAGTACTTC. It encodes CASGDDSSYEQYF.

This chain links TRBV6-1 with TRBJ1-2; 7 bases are a match to TRBD1. The CDR3 is 15 residues long. Germline loops: CDR1 MNHNS, CDR2 SASEGT. With 5 bases clipped from V and 5 bases from J, the junction kept 11 bases outside the gene matches. The CDR3 is CASSTLTGIRYGYTF. For the CDR3, the DNA is TGTGCCAGCAGTACCTTGACAGGGATTAGGTATGGCTACACCTTC.

V usage is TRBV5-1 and J usage is TRBJ2-1; maybe TRBD2 (5 bases). The V end lost 1 base, the J end lost 6 bases, and 11 bases lay between the germline ends. The CDR3 is 14 amino acids. Germline V gene lookup returns CDR1 SGHRS and CDR2 YFSETQ. The CDR3 nucleotides are TGCGCCAGCAGCTTGTGGGCGGACTCCAATGAGCAGTTCTTC. This gives the protein CASSLWADSNEQFF.

The rearrangement joins TRBV13 to TRBJ2-7; D tentatively fits TRBD1 or TRBD2 (5 bases each). The V and J ends lost 8 bases and 2 bases respectively, with 19 bases between them. The CDR3 is 15 residues long. Germline V gene lookup returns CDR1 PRHDT and CDR2 FYEKMQ (reference sequence). This CDR3 reads CASANGGQGPYEQYF. The CDR3 DNA sequence: TGTGCCAGCGCTAACGGCGGGCAGGGACCCTACGAGCAGTACTTC.